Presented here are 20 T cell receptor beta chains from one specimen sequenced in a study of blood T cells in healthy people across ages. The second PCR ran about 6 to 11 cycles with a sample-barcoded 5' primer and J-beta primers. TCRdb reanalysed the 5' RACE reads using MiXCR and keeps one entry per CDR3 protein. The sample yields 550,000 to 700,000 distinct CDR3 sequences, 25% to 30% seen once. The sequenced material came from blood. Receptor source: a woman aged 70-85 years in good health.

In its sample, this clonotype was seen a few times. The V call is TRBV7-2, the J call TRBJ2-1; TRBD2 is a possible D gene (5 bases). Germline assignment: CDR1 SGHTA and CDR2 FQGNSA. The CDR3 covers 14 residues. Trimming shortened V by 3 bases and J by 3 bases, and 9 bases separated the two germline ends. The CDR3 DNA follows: TGTGCCAGCAGCTTCCAAGCGGACTACAATGAGCAGTTCTTC. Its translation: CASSFQADYNEQFF.

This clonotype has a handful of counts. The CDR3 sequence is CASSQRGHLGGVGDTQYF. In nucleotides, the CDR3 is TGTGCCAGCAGCCAAAGAGGACATTTAGGCGGGGTAGGGGATACGCAGTATTTT. This rearrangement joins TRBV4-2 to TRBJ2-3; D might be TRBD2 (6 bases). The germline V and J ends were trimmed by 2 bases and 6 bases, with 24 bases remaining between them. The CDR3 covers 18 residues. Germline lookup yields CDR1 LGHNA and CDR2 YNFKEQ.

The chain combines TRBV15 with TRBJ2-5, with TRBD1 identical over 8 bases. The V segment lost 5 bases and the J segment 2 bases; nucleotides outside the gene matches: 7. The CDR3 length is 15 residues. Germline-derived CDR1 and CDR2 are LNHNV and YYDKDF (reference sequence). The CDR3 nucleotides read TGTGCCACCAGCGATGGACAGGGCCGGCAAGAGACCCAGTACTTC. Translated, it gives CATSDGQGRQETQYF. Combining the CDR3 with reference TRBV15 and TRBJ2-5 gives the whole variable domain DAMVIQNPRYQVTQFGKPVTLSCSQTLNHNVMYWYQQKSSQAPKLLFHYYDKDFNNEADTPDNFQSRRPNTSFCFLDIRSPGLGDTAMYLCATSDGQGRQETQYFGPGTRLLVL.

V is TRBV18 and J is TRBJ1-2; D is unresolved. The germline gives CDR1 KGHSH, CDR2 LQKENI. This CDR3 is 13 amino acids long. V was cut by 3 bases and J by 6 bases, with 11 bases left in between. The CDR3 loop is CASSPRLEDGYTF. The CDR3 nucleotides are TGTGCCAGCTCACCGCGGTTGGAGGATGGCTACACCTTC.

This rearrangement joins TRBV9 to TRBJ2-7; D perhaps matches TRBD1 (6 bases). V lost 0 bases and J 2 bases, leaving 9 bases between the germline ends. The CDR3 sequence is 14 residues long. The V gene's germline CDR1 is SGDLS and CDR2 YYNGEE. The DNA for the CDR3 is TGTGCCAGCAGCGTAGATCAGGGGACCTACGAGCAGTACTTC. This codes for CASSVDQGTYEQYF.

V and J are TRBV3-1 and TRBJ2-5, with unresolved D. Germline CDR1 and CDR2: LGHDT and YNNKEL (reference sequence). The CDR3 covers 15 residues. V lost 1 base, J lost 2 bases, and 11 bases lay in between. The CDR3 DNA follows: TGTGCCAGCAGCCAAGGGGCGACCCGACAAGAGACCCAGTACTTC. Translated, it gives CASSQGATRQETQYF.

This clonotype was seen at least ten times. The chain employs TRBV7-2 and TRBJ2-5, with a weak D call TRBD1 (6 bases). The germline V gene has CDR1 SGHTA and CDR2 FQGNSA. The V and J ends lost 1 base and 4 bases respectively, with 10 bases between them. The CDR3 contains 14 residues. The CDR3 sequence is CASSLGTERETQYF. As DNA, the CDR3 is TGTGCCAGCAGCTTAGGGACAGAGCGAGAGACCCAGTACTTC.

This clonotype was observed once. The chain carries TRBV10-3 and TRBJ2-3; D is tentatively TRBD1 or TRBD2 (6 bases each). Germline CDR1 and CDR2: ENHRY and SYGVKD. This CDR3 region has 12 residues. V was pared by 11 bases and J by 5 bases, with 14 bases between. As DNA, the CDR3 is TGTGCCTCCCGGGGGCTGGGAGATACGCAGTATTTT. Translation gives CASRGLGDTQYF.

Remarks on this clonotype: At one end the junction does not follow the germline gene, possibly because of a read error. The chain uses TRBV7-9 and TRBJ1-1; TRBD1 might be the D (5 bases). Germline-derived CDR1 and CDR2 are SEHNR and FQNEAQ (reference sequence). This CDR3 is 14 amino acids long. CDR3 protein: CASRFGDPNTEAFF. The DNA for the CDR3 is TGTGCCAGCAGATTCGGGGACCCGAACACTGAGGCTTTCTTT. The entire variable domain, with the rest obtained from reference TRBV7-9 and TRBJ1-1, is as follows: DTGVSQNPRHKITKRGQNVTFRCDPISEHNRLYWYRQTLGQGPEFLTYFQNEAQLEKSRLLSDRFSAERPKGSFSTLEIQRTEQGDSAMYLCASRFGDPNTEAFFGQGTRLTVV.

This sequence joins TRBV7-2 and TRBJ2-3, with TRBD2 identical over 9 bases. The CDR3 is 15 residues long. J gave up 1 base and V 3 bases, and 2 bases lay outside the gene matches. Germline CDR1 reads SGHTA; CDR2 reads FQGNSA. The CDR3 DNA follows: TGTGCCAGCAGCTTCGAGCGGGGGGGCACAGATACGCAGTATTTT. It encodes CASSFERGGTDTQYF.

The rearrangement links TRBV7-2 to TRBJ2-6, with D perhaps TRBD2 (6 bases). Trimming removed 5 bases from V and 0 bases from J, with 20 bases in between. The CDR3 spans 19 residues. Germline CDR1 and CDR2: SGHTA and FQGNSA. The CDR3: CASSKRPGVPTSGANVLTF. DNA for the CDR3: TGTGCCAGCAGCAAACGGCCGGGGGTTCCGACCTCTGGGGCCAACGTCCTGACTTTC.

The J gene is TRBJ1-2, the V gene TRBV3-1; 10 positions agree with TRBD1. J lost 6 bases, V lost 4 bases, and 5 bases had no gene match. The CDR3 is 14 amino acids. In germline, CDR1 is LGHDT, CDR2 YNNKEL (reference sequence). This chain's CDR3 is CASSRQGAKDGYTF. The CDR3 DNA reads TGTGCCAGCAGCCGACAGGGGGCAAAGGATGGCTACACCTTC.

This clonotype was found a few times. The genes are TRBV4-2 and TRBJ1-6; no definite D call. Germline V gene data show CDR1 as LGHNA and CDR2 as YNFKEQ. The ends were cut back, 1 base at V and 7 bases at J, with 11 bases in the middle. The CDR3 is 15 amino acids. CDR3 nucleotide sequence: TGTGCCAGCAGCCAAGGGCAAGGAGCCAATTCACCCCTCCACTTT. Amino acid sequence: CASSQGQGANSPLHF.

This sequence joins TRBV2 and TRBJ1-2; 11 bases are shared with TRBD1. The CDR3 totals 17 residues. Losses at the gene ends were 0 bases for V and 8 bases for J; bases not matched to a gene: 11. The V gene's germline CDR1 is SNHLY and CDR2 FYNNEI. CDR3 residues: CASSEALMGQGVGGYTF. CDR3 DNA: TGTGCCAGCAGTGAAGCGCTAATGGGACAGGGGGTCGGCGGCTACACCTTC.

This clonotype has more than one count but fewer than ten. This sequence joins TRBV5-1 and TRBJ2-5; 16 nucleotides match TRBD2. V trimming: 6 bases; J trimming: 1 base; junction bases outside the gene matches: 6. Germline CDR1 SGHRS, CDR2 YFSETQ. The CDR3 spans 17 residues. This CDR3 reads CASNPGLAGGPQETQYF. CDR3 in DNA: TGCGCCAGCAATCCGGGACTAGCGGGGGGGCCCCAAGAGACCCAGTACTTC.

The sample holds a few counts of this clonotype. CDR3: CASSYNAGTMYF. The CDR3 DNA follows: TGTGCCAGCAGCTATAATGCGGGGACGATGTACTTC. The chain combines TRBV14 with TRBJ2-7; a weak D match, TRBD2 (6 bases). Germline loops: CDR1 SGHDN, CDR2 FVKESK. V dropped 5 bases and J dropped 12 bases, with 17 bases sitting between them. The CDR3 sequence is 12 residues long.

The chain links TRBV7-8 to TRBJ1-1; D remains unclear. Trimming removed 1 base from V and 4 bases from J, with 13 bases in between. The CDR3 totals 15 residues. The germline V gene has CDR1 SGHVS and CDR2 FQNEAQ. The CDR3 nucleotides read TGTGCCAGCAGCTTAGTGGGTAGGGCCTTCACTGAAGCTTTCTTT. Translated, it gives CASSLVGRAFTEAFF.

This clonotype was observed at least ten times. CDR3 DNA: TGTGCCAGCAGTTACTCAGGGGGTTTGAACACTGAAGCTTTCTTT. This gives the protein CASSYSGGLNTEAFF. The chain links TRBV6-5 to TRBJ1-1; tentative D call: TRBD1 (6 bases). Between the trimmed V and J ends, which lost 0 bases and 0 bases, there was a span of 8 bases. Germline CDR1 and CDR2: MNHEY and SVGAGI. CDR3 length equals 15 residues.

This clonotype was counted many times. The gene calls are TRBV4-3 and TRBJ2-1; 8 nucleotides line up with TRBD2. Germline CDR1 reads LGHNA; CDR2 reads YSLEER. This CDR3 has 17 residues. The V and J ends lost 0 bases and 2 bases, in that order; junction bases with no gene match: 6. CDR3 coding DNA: TGCGCCAGCAGCCAAGAATCGGCGGGGGGCGCCTACAATGAGCAGTTCTTC. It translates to CASSQESAGGAYNEQFF.

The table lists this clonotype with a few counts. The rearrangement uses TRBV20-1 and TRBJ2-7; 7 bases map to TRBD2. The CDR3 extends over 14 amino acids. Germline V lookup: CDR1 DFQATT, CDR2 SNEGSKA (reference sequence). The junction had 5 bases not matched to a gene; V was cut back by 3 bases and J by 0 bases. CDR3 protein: CSARGGGSSYEQYF. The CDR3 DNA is TGCAGTGCTAGGGGCGGCGGGAGCTCCTACGAGCAGTACTTC.